This TCR beta chain was found in a study of blood T cells in healthy people across ages. In regard to this clonotype: Antigen: not known.

For the second PCR, which ran for 7 to 11 cycles, a sample-barcoded 5' primer and a J-beta primer mix were used. The authors tagged each cDNA molecule using a template-switch adaptor with 12 random nucleotides. TCRdb independently ran MiXCR on the 5' RACE reads; one entry per CDR3 protein. Here the sample spans 1 million or so distinct CDR3 sequences, less than 50% being singletons. Ranging in age from about 6 to 90, the donors were healthy Caucasian individuals from Russia. CDR1 MNHEY and CDR2 SVGEGT come from the germline V gene. The CDR3 has 15 residues. The germline V and J ends were trimmed by 7 bases and 5 bases, with 18 bases remaining between them. Study-level findings and limits: Researchers report that TCR beta diversity correlated strongly with naive T cell percentage. Per-million-T-cell TCR beta diversity fell roughly linearly with age.

The sequence came from a woman in her sixties or seventies in good health. The source material was blood. V usage is TRBV6-2 or TRBV6-3 and J usage is TRBJ2-1; possible D gene TRBD2, 6 bases. The CDR3 spells CASMAEHAGHNEQFF. The CDR3 bases are TGTGCCAGCATGGCGGAGCACGCGGGGCACAATGAGCAGTTCTTC.